One and the same sample provided the 26 T cell receptor beta chains below, sequenced in a study of T cells expressing NK-cell markers. TCRdb processed the 5' RACE reads again and assigns one entry to each CDR3 protein, with no DNA. The listing records around 180,000 distinct CDR3 sequences. Sequencing input: blood T cells: a sorted CD56 or NKG2C T cell subset, CD4+ or CD8+ T cells, or bulk PBMC T cells (not recorded which). Source of these receptors: a man between 18 and 69 years old in good health.

This rearrangement joins TRBV25-1 to TRBJ2-5. This CDR3 has 15 residues. CDR1 and CDR2 (germline): MGHDK, SYGVNS. CDR3 in amino acids: CASSEYRLRQETQYF.

The chain has TRBV6-2 or TRBV6-3 and TRBJ2-7; with no DNA, the TCRdb D assignment of TRBD1 cannot be verified. The CDR3 has 12 amino acids. Germline CDR1 MNHEY, CDR2 SVGEGT. CDR3 in amino acids: CASSRGATVQYF.

CDR3 residues: CSVYGRSGELFF. This chain joins TRBV29-1 and TRBJ2-2. The germline CDR1 and CDR2 sequences are SQVTM and ANQGSEA. The CDR3 contains 12 residues.

The gene calls are TRBV12-3 or TRBV12-4 and TRBJ2-3; TCRdb names TRBD2, which stays unverified in the absence of DNA. The CDR3 sequence is 15 residues long. CDR3 residues: CASRGTSGGKDTQYF.

V is TRBV5-8 and J is TRBJ2-3; TCRdb proposes TRBD2, but this gene call is untestable without DNA. CDR1 is SGHTS, CDR2 YDEGEE, per germline. The CDR3 covers 15 residues. CDR3 region: CASSLGLAGGDTQYF. Based on the CDR3 plus reference TRBV5-8 and TRBJ2-3, the full variable domain is EAGVTQSPTHLIKTRGQQATLRCSPISGHTSVYWYQQALGLGLQFLLWYDEGEERNRGNFPPRFSGRQFPNYSSELNVNALELEDSALYLCASSLGLAGGDTQYFGPGTRLTVL.

The CDR3 sequence is CASSQVGGGEETQYF. The chain combines TRBV4-2 with TRBJ2-5; TCRdb gives TRBD2 as the D gene, but with no DNA this cannot be confirmed. The CDR3 covers 15 residues. Germline CDR1 and CDR2: LGHNA and YNFKEQ.

The rearrangement joins TRBV12-3 or TRBV12-4 to TRBJ1-5; checking the TCRdb D call of TRBD1 is not possible without DNA. The CDR3 totals 13 residues. CDR3 region: CASCPGYNQPQHF.

The chain has TRBV4-2 and TRBJ2-3; TCRdb selects TRBD2, and the lack of DNA leaves this call unchecked. The CDR3 totals 16 residues. The V gene's germline CDR1 is LGHNA and CDR2 YNFKEQ. CDR3 in amino acids: CASSPLGSGGADTQYF.

This CDR3 is CSASFGAYTPSSGKNIQYF. The rearrangement joins TRBV20-1 to TRBJ2-4; TCRdb calls TRBD1, which cannot be checked without DNA. The CDR3 has 19 residues. Germline loops: CDR1 DFQATT, CDR2 SNEGSKA (reference sequence).

The rearrangement joins TRBV6-1 to TRBJ2-7; without DNA, the TCRdb call of TRBD1 cannot be checked. The CDR3 has 18 residues. The germline gives CDR1 MNHNS, CDR2 SASEGT. CDR3 sequence reads: CASSKGPGTGDSTYEQYF.

The chain links TRBV7-9 to TRBJ2-2; TCRdb proposes TRBD1, but this gene call is untestable without DNA. The CDR3 consists of 12 residues. CDR1 and CDR2 (germline): SEHNR, FQNEAQ (reference sequence). Here the CDR3 reads CASSAGGGELFF.

This chain connects TRBV5-6 to TRBJ1-5; TCRdb's assignment of TRBD1 cannot be checked, as there is no DNA. Germline V gene data show CDR1 as SGHDT and CDR2 as YYEEEE. The CDR3 is 14 residues long. CDR3 sequence: CASSLQGSNQPQHF. Combining the CDR3 with reference TRBV5-6 and TRBJ1-5 gives the whole variable domain DAGVTQSPTHLIKTRGQQVTLRCSPKSGHDTVSWYQQALGQGPQFIFQYYEEEERQRGNFPDRFSGHQFPNYSSELNVNALLLGDSALYLCASSLQGSNQPQHFGDGTRLSIL.

The gene calls are TRBV29-1 and TRBJ2-3; TCRdb gives TRBD1 as the D gene, but with no DNA this cannot be confirmed. The CDR3 length is 17 residues. Germline values: CDR1 SQVTM, CDR2 ANQGSEA. The CDR3 reads CSAKAPRIGGRRDTQYF.

V and J are TRBV5-8 and TRBJ2-2; without DNA, the TCRdb call of TRBD1 cannot be checked. In germline, CDR1 is SGHTS, CDR2 YDEGEE. This CDR3 comprises 15 residues. The CDR3 reads CASSILRGDTGELFF.

J is TRBJ2-5 and V is TRBV9. The CDR3 sequence is 14 residues long. Germline V gene data show CDR1 as SGDLS and CDR2 as YYNGEE. CDR3 sequence reads: CASSSPLSQETQYF. Variable domain in full (rest from reference TRBV9 and TRBJ2-5): DSGVTQTPKHLITATGQRVTLRCSPRSGDLSVYWYQQSLDQGLQFLIQYYNGEERAKGNILERFSAQQFPDLHSELNLSSLELGDSALYFCASSSPLSQETQYFGPGTRLLVL.

V and J are TRBV19 and TRBJ1-1; absent DNA, TCRdb's TRBD1 call cannot be checked. The germline CDR1 and CDR2 sequences are LNHDA and SQIVND (reference sequence). The CDR3 extends over 14 amino acids. CDR3 region: CASGAPRGNTEAFF.

This chain links TRBV7-9 with TRBJ1-6; the D call from TCRdb, TRBD1, cannot be confirmed without DNA. Looked up from germline, CDR1 is SEHNR and CDR2 is FQNEAQ (reference sequence). The CDR3 length is 15 residues. The CDR3 region is CASSPVGTGHSPLHF.

The gene calls are TRBV27 and TRBJ2-7; TCRdb reports TRBD2, a call that lacks DNA to check it against. The CDR3 loop spans 14 amino acids. Germline loops: CDR1 MNHEY, CDR2 SMNVEV (reference sequence). The CDR3 sequence: CASSFQAVRYEQYF.

V usage is TRBV6-2 or TRBV6-3 and J usage is TRBJ1-2; TCRdb's assignment of TRBD1 cannot be checked, as there is no DNA. The CDR3 totals 15 residues. Germline V gene sequence: CDR1 MNHEY, CDR2 SVGEGT. CDR3 protein: CASRLHPGGNYGYTF.

The chain carries TRBV20-1 and TRBJ2-1. The CDR3 runs 14 residues. CDR1 and CDR2 (germline): DFQATT, SNEGSKA (reference sequence). CDR3 loop: CSARDSNSYNEQFF.

This chain joins TRBV2 and TRBJ1-1. The CDR3 length is 18 residues. Germline assignment: CDR1 SNHLY and CDR2 FYNNEI. The CDR3 sequence is CASREFPVVDRSYGEAFF.

The rearrangement uses TRBV11-2 and TRBJ2-7. Germline CDR1 SGHAT, CDR2 FQNNGV. The CDR3 totals 15 residues. The CDR3 reads CASSLGGRQAYEQYF.

V gene TRBV27 combines with J gene TRBJ1-2. The CDR3 sequence is 13 residues long. Germline CDR1 and CDR2: MNHEY and SMNVEV (reference sequence). The chain's CDR3 is CASSGDNNYGYTF.

V and J are TRBV6-1 and TRBJ1-5; absent DNA, TCRdb's TRBD1 call cannot be checked. CDR3 length: 16 amino acids. Germline CDR1 MNHNS, CDR2 SASEGT. CDR3 loop: CASSATGTDSNQPQHF.

V is TRBV19 and J is TRBJ1-1; TCRdb's D gene call, TRBD1, goes unchecked for lack of DNA. CDR1 is LNHDA and CDR2 is SQIVND in the germline V gene (reference sequence). The CDR3 contains 19 residues. The CDR3 loop is CASSIRDRAHSLPSSGAFF.

V gene TRBV12-3 or TRBV12-4 combines with J gene TRBJ2-5; TCRdb's assignment of TRBD1 cannot be checked, as there is no DNA. This CDR3 has 14 amino acids. CDR3 residues: CASSLFGGTETQYF.